This is a list of T cell receptor beta chains from one sample in a study of T cells in Graves' hyperthyroidism and ophthalmopathy. TCRdb itself ran the multiplex PCR reads through MiXCR, one entry per CDR3 protein. The sample records 550,000 to 850,000 distinct CDR3 sequences, roughly a sixth being singletons. Source material: blood. The receptors originated from a woman between 45 and 60 years old with Graves' hyperthyroidism that later progressed to Graves' ophthalmopathy. Both conserved end residues are part of each CDR3. Each record gives: J gene, clone size, D gene, V gene, CDR3 DNA, CDR3 protein. The D gene is left open where the match is weak. Rows give clone size only sometimes, using once, few, many, or a class for an expanded clone.

TRBJ1-1	many	TRBD1	TRBV10-1	TGCGCCAGCAGTGGACAGGGTGGCACTGAAGCTTTCTTT	CASSGQGGTEAFF
TRBJ1-2	many	TRBD1	TRBV7-8	TGTGCCAGCAGCTTCTGGACAGGGAATAACTATGGCTACACCTTC	CASSFWTGNNYGYTF
TRBJ2-5	.	.	TRBV9	TGTGCCAGCAGCGTAGAAGGGGGGCCCGTGCAAGAGACCCAGTACTTC	CASSVEGGPVQETQYF
TRBJ1-1	few	TRBD1	TRBV19	TGTGCCAGTAGTATATCGGGGACAGCGAACACTGAAGCTTTCTTT	CASSISGTANTEAFF
TRBJ1-5	.	.	TRBV19	TGTGCCAGTAGTATGCCCGGGGATAGCAATCAGCCCCAGCATTTT	CASSMPGDSNQPQHF
TRBJ2-1	many	.	TRBV5-1	TGCGCCAGCAGCTTCGTCGAGAACAATGAGCAGTTCTTC	CASSFVENNEQFF
TRBJ2-3	.	.	TRBV29-1	TGCAGCGCAGGGGGAGGCGTCACAGATACGCAGTATTTT	CSAGGGVTDTQYF
TRBJ1-6	few	.	TRBV6-1	TGTGCCAGCAGAGGGACATCCAGCTCCTATAATTCACCCCTCCACTTT	CASRGTSSSYNSPLHF
TRBJ1-6	.	.	TRBV7-6	TGTGCCAGCAGCCCGCGGACCCGGAAGAATTCACCCCTCCACTTT	CASSPRTRKNSPLHF
TRBJ2-1	many	.	TRBV5-1	TGCGCCAGCAGCTTGGGGGGGGGGGCCAATGAGCAGTTCTTC	CASSLGGGANEQFF
TRBJ1-2	few	.	TRBV6-1	TGTGCCAGCAATTATCGGAAGGAATCTAACTATGGCTACACCTTC	CASNYRKESNYGYTF
TRBJ2-5	many	.	TRBV12-3/TRBV12-4	TGTGCCAGCAGTTTAGCAGGCGGCGAGACCCAGTACTTC	CASSLAGGETQYF
TRBJ1-1	many	TRBD1	TRBV10-3	TGTGCCATCAGTGAGTGGCAGGGGGACACTGAAGCTTTCTTT	CAISEWQGDTEAFF
TRBJ2-3	few	TRBD1	TRBV15	TGTGCCACCAGCAGAGATCGACAGGGGACAGATACGCAGTATTTT	CATSRDRQGTDTQYF
TRBJ1-1	.	TRBD1	TRBV11-1	TGTGCCAGCAACGACCCGGGGACAGGACGAAGGAACACTGAAGCTTTCTTT	CASNDPGTGRRNTEAFF
TRBJ2-5	many	TRBD2	TRBV7-3	TGTGCCAGCAGCTCCCCGGGACTAGCGGATGCCCCCGGTGAGACCCAGTACTTC	CASSSPGLADAPGETQYF
TRBJ1-1	many	.	TRBV19	TGTGCCAGCAGTGCCGGGAACACTGAAGCTTTCTTT	CASSAGNTEAFF
TRBJ1-5	few	TRBD1	TRBV7-9	TGTGCCAGCAGCGGGACAGGGGCGGGTAATCAGCCCCAGCATTTT	CASSGTGAGNQPQHF
TRBJ1-2	.	.	TRBV19	TGTGCCAGTACCATGGAGGGATTTGACTATGGCTACACCTTC	CASTMEGFDYGYTF
TRBJ1-2	.	TRBD1	TRBV12-5	TGTGCTAGTGGCCCATCGACAGGGAGGTCTGGCTACACCTTC	CASGPSTGRSGYTF
TRBJ1-1	few	TRBD1	TRBV9	TGTGCCAGCAGCGCGACAGGGATCATATGGGGTGTGAACACTGAAGCTTTCTTT	CASSATGIIWGVNTEAFF
TRBJ1-2	.	.	TRBV2	TGTGCCAGCAGGAGCAGGGCCCGAGCTAACTATGGCTACACCTTC	CASRSRARANYGYTF
TRBJ2-1	few	TRBD2	TRBV5-4	TGTGCCAGCAGCTTAAGACTAGCGGGGCTGGATGAGCAGTTCTTC	CASSLRLAGLDEQFF
TRBJ2-5	.	.	TRBV7-9	TGTGTCAGCAGCTCTCATCTGGGGGGATCTTCAGAGACCCAGTACTTC	CVSSSHLGGSSETQYF
TRBJ1-2	.	.	TRBV20-1	TGCAGTGCTAAAAGGGGGGGTATCTATGGCTACACCTTC	CSAKRGGIYGYTF
TRBJ1-1	many	TRBD1	TRBV20-1	TGCAGTGCTAGATGGGACAGGGGGGGCACTGAAGCTTTCTTT	CSARWDRGGTEAFF
TRBJ1-6	.	.	TRBV28	TGTGCCAGCACGGGTTCTTCTCGATATAATTCACCCCTCCACTTT	CASTGSSRYNSPLHF
TRBJ1-2	few	TRBD1	TRBV2	TGTGCCAGCAACCCACAGGGGAACTATGGCTACACCTTC	CASNPQGNYGYTF